This T cell receptor (beta chain) is from a study of beta chain features in type 1 diabetes. Study outcomes and limitations: There was a moderate but significant shortening of TCRB CDR3s in all four CD4+ subsets of Type 1 diabetes patients.

The study reverse transcribed the entire isolated RNA, so it sequenced expressed TCRB transcripts. Profiling relied on immunoSEQ multiplex PCR, and the TCRdb table lists in-frame clones only, not all of them. The table lists 600,000 to 700,000 clones, roughly 12% of them singletons. One heparinised blood draw, averaging roughly 120 mL, came from each donor. As for this clone: The antigen is undetermined.

CDR1 SQVTM and CDR2 ANQGSEA come from the germline V gene. CDR3 length: 15 residues. Losses at the gene ends were 6 bases for V and 0 bases for J; bases not matched to a gene: 10. The clonotype comes from a man aged 30 to 39 with type 1 diabetes. The sample comprised naive CD4+ T cells from blood. The gene calls are TRBV29-1 and TRBJ1-2, with 7 bases lining up with TRBD1. The CDR3 region is CSVERQGSSNYGYTF. The CDR3 nucleotides are TGCAGCGTCGAGAGACAGGGCTCATCTAACTATGGCTACACCTTC.